The 27 T cell receptor beta chains given below trace back to one sample, sequenced in a study of blood T cell repertoires in COVID-19. Sequenced by immunoSEQ multiplex PCR; TCRdb stores in-frame clones only, minus some. Found here are some 58,000 clones, 90% of them singletons; the top ten hold roughly 6.2%. What was sequenced was peripheral blood. The receptors stem from a man in his forties or fifties with acute or convalescent COVID-19.

The chain carries TRBV7-6 and TRBJ2-5; 12 nucleotides align to TRBD2. The CDR3 length is 15 residues. Germline loops: CDR1 SGHVS, CDR2 FNYEAQ. Trimming took 2 bases from V and 4 from J; bases not matched to a gene: 2. The DNA for the CDR3 is TGTGCCAGCAGCTTACTAGCGGGAGGGCTAGAGACCCAGTACTTC. Translated: CASSLLAGGLETQYF. Full variable domain (outside the CDR3, taken from reference TRBV7-6 and TRBJ2-5): GAGVSQSPRYKVTKRGQDVALRCDPISGHVSLYWYRQALGQGPEFLTYFNYEAQQDKSGLPNDRFSAERPEGSISTLTIQRTEQRDSAMYRCASSLLAGGLETQYFGPGTRLLVL.

The chain has TRBV5-4 and TRBJ2-5; D perhaps matches TRBD2 (5 bases). Germline CDR1 and CDR2: SGHNT and YYREEE (reference sequence). The CDR3 is made up of 15 amino acids. The V end lost 2 bases, the J end lost 0 bases, and 11 bases lay between the germline ends. CDR3 loop: CASSFGGPNQETQYF. The CDR3 coding sequence is TGTGCCAGCAGCTTTGGCGGGCCCAACCAAGAGACCCAGTACTTC.

This rearrangement joins TRBV13 to TRBJ1-1; the D gene is possibly TRBD1 (6 bases). V was shortened by 2 bases and J by 3 bases, with 10 bases between the two germline ends. From germline, CDR1 is PRHDT and CDR2 FYEKMQ (reference sequence). The CDR3 length is 14 residues. The CDR3 DNA sequence: TGTGCCAGCAGCTTACGACAGGAGGACACTGAAGCTTTCTTT. This codes for CASSLRQEDTEAFF.

The chain uses TRBV18 and TRBJ2-3; D not resolved. Germline V gene sequence: CDR1 KGHSH, CDR2 LQKENI. V lost 6 bases and J lost 5, with 6 bases in between. The CDR3 is 11 residues long. This CDR3 is CASSPIDTQYF. The CDR3 region has the DNA TGTGCCAGCTCTCCTATAGATACGCAGTATTTT.

The chain recombines TRBV7-2 with TRBJ2-5; 9 positions match TRBD2. The CDR3 has 16 residues. V lost 2 bases, J lost 5 bases, and 9 bases stayed unmatched. Looked up from germline, CDR1 is SGHTA and CDR2 is FQGNSA. CDR3 protein: CASSLKDAGGIETQYF. The CDR3 bases are TGTGCCAGCAGCTTAAAAGATGCGGGAGGGATCGAGACCCAGTACTTC.

The chain carries TRBV10-1 and TRBJ1-6; TRBD1 matches at 7 bases. The CDR3 runs 14 residues. Germline V gene lookup returns CDR1 WNHNN and CDR2 SYGVQD (reference sequence). After removal of 6 bases from V and 9 bases from J, the junction contained 8 bases not matched to a gene. The CDR3, as DNA: TGCGCCAGCAGCCCAGACAGGGTCGGTTCACCCCTCCACTTT. This encodes CASSPDRVGSPLHF.

The chain is built from TRBV2 and TRBJ1-1, with TRBD1 matching over 8 bases. The CDR3 runs to 14 residues. CDR1 is SNHLY, CDR2 FYNNEI, per germline. V gave up 7 bases and J gave up 5 bases; unmatched junction bases: 9. The CDR3 spells CASTVGQVGTEAFF. The CDR3 coding sequence is TGTGCCAGCACCGTGGGACAGGTTGGAACTGAAGCTTTCTTT.

This rearrangement joins TRBV18 to TRBJ1-4; 9 bases align to TRBD1. This CDR3 has 17 amino acids. Germline values: CDR1 KGHSH, CDR2 LQKENI. V gave up 3 bases and J gave up 6 bases; unmatched junction bases: 11. The CDR3 DNA is TGTGCCAGCTCACCGCCGTCCTTACAGGGGGCGCATGAAAAACTGTTTTTT. Its translation is CASSPPSLQGAHEKLFF.

The chain uses TRBV6-2 or TRBV6-3 and TRBJ1-5, with TRBD1 identical over 8 bases. Germline assignment: CDR1 MNHEY and CDR2 SVGEGT. The CDR3 extends over 18 amino acids. The V segment lost 1 base and the J segment 5 bases; nucleotides outside the gene matches: 13. Here the CDR3 DNA reads TGTGCCAGCAGTTACTTTTGGCAGGGGGCGATCGTTGATCAGCCCCAGCATTTT. This translates into CASSYFWQGAIVDQPQHF.

This chain links TRBV4-1 with TRBJ2-7; weak D call: TRBD2 (5 bases). Germline lookup yields CDR1 MGHRA and CDR2 YSYEKL. CDR3 length: 14 residues. Trimming took 1 base from V and 2 from J, leaving 9 bases between them. The CDR3 nucleotides read TGCGCCAGCAGCCAAGGTAGCGCAGCCTACGAGCAGTACTTC. It translates to CASSQGSAAYEQYF.

CDR3 coding DNA: TGCGCCAGCAGCGACGGATCACTAGCGGGAGAACGTGAGCAGTTCTTC. Residues: CASSDGSLAGEREQFF. The chain uses TRBV5-1 and TRBJ2-1; 11 bases fit TRBD2. After removal of 4 bases from V and 9 bases from J, the junction contained 12 bases not matched to a gene. In germline, CDR1 is SGHRS, CDR2 YFSETQ. The CDR3 sequence is 16 residues long.

V usage is TRBV30 and J usage is TRBJ2-7; 7 nucleotides agree with TRBD2. There are 13 residues in the CDR3. CDR1 is GTSNPN and CDR2 is SVGIG in the germline V gene (reference sequence). The V and J ends lost 0 bases and 7 bases, in that order; junction bases with no gene match: 6. CDR3 in DNA: TGTGCCTGGAGTGTTTCAACAGCGGGGGAGCAGTACTTC. Translated: CAWSVSTAGEQYF.

J is TRBJ2-5 and V is TRBV6-5; TRBD2 matches 8 bases. Germline assignment: CDR1 MNHEY and CDR2 SVGAGI. The J segment lost 5 bases and the V segment lost 6 bases, leaving 8 bases of the junction unmatched. This CDR3 has 14 residues. This CDR3 is CASSQTSVPETQYF. DNA for the CDR3: TGTGCCAGCAGCCAGACTAGCGTCCCGGAGACCCAGTACTTC.

This clone came up once. The gene calls are TRBV4-3 and TRBJ2-7; D is possibly TRBD2 (6 bases). V was cut by 4 bases and J by 3 bases, with 13 bases left in between. The germline V gene has CDR1 LGHNA and CDR2 YSLEER. This CDR3 spans 14 amino acids. The CDR3 protein is CASSPSRLDYEQYF. Written as DNA, the CDR3 is TGCGCCAGCAGCCCCAGCCGACTAGACTACGAGCAGTACTTC.

J is TRBJ2-2 and V is TRBV24-1; 7 bases align to TRBD2. This CDR3 is built from 16 residues. CDR1 and CDR2 (germline): KGHDR, SFDVKD. The J segment lost 5 bases and the V segment lost 1 base, leaving 6 bases of the junction unmatched. CDR3 sequence reads: CATSDLSGKATGELFF. The CDR3 nucleotides are TGTGCCACCAGTGATTTAAGCGGGAAGGCGACCGGGGAGCTGTTTTTT.

This chain connects TRBV27 to TRBJ1-1; D unresolved. The CDR3 extends over 12 amino acids. Looked up from germline, CDR1 is MNHEY and CDR2 is SMNVEV (reference sequence). Trimming stripped 6 bases from V and 6 bases from J, with 11 bases between. This CDR3 reads CASRLDTAEAFF. In DNA form, the CDR3 reads TGTGCCAGCAGACTCGACACAGCTGAAGCTTTCTTT.

The chain joins TRBV10-1 to TRBJ2-3; D gene unclear. CDR1 is WNHNN and CDR2 is SYGVQD in the germline V gene (reference sequence). V shed 2 bases and J shed 1 base, with 7 bases lying between them. The CDR3 is made up of 14 amino acids. CDR3 residues: CASSESLGTDTQYF. The CDR3 DNA is TGCGCCAGCAGTGAGAGCCTTGGCACAGATACGCAGTATTTT.

V and J are TRBV18 and TRBJ1-1; TRBD1 might be the D (5 bases). This CDR3 comprises 15 residues. Trimming left V 0 bases short and J 11 bases short, with 19 bases between. Germline V gives CDR1 KGHSH, CDR2 LQKENI. The CDR3 nucleotides are TGTGCCAGCTCACCACCGATGGGGCCGAAAGGAGGGGCTTTCTTT. As protein: CASSPPMGPKGGAFF.

V is TRBV19 and J is TRBJ2-7, with a possible D match to TRBD2 (6 bases). This CDR3 contains 15 residues. V was pared by 3 bases and J by 2 bases, with 14 bases between. Germline V gene data show CDR1 as LNHDA and CDR2 as SQIVND (reference sequence). The CDR3 sequence: CASSMVRGATYEQYF. As DNA, the CDR3 is TGTGCCAGTAGTATGGTGCGGGGAGCTACCTACGAGCAGTACTTC.

The chain joins TRBV7-6 to TRBJ2-2; 9 bases fit TRBD2. Germline V gene sequence: CDR1 SGHVS, CDR2 FNYEAQ. The CDR3 length is 16 residues. The V segment lost 5 bases and the J segment 6 bases; nucleotides outside the gene matches: 10. The CDR3 DNA reads as TGTGCCAGCAGCCCCTTGTCAGCGGGAGGTTCCGGGGAGCTGTTTTTT. It specifies CASSPLSAGGSGELFF.

This clone was seen more than once but under ten times. V gene TRBV2 combines with J gene TRBJ2-7; D unclear. This CDR3 is built from 16 residues. Trimming pared 3 bases from V and 2 bases from J, leaving 17 bases between. The V gene's germline CDR1 is SNHLY and CDR2 FYNNEI. CDR3 residues: CASSDPNSATTYEQYF. The CDR3 bases are TGTGCCAGCAGTGACCCCAACTCCGCGACAACCTACGAGCAGTACTTC.

The rearrangement joins TRBV28 to TRBJ2-4; 8 bases align to TRBD2. Germline loops: CDR1 MDHEN, CDR2 SYDVKM. J lost 0 bases, V lost 8 bases, and 9 bases had no gene match. There are 16 residues in the CDR3. Here the CDR3 reads CASSYVLAGAKNIQYF. CDR3 coding DNA: TGTGCCAGCTCTTACGTCCTAGCGGGAGCCAAAAACATTCAGTACTTC.

The J gene is TRBJ1-1, the V gene TRBV18; no clear D. V was clipped by 2 bases and J by 3 bases, with 7 bases between them. Germline V gives CDR1 KGHSH, CDR2 LQKENI. The CDR3 is 13 amino acids. As DNA, the CDR3 is TGTGCCAGCTCACCATTCAGTGACACTGAAGCTTTCTTT. This sequence encodes CASSPFSDTEAFF.

The gene calls are TRBV15 and TRBJ1-1; unclear D gene. This CDR3 has 14 amino acids. Trimming removed 2 bases from V and 3 bases from J, with 10 bases in between. Germline loops: CDR1 LNHNV, CDR2 YYDKDF (reference sequence). CDR3 in amino acids: CATSRPTGYTEAFF. The CDR3 DNA reads as TGTGCCACCAGCAGACCTACGGGGTACACTGAAGCTTTCTTT.

The chain joins TRBV30 to TRBJ2-7; TRBD1 matches at 8 bases. CDR1 and CDR2 from the germline V gene are GTSNPN and SVGIG (reference sequence). The length of the CDR3 is 11 residues. After removal of 5 bases from V and 7 bases from J, the junction contained 4 bases not matched to a gene. DNA of the CDR3: TGTGCCTGGGGGACAGGTCCGGAGCAGTACTTC. Protein: CAWGTGPEQYF.

The rearrangement links TRBV27 to TRBJ1-3; TRBD1 might be the D (6 bases). The germline V gene encodes CDR1 MNHEY and CDR2 SMNVEV (reference sequence). This CDR3 is 15 amino acids long. V dropped 4 bases and J dropped 4 bases, with 14 bases sitting between them. The CDR3 DNA reads TGTGCCAGCAGTTCAACAGGGTTGGAAGGAAACACCATATATTTT. This sequence encodes CASSSTGLEGNTIYF.

CDR3 bases: TGTGCCAGCAGTTACCAACAGGGCTACTATGGCTACACCTTC. It encodes CASSYQQGYYGYTF. This chain uses TRBV6-2 or TRBV6-3 with TRBJ1-2, with D maybe TRBD1 (6 bases). CDR3 length: 14 amino acids. V lost 2 bases, J lost 3 bases, and 10 bases lay in between. The germline V gene has CDR1 MNHEY and CDR2 SVGEGT.